Listed below are T cell receptor beta chains from one sample, sequenced in a study of T cell responses to AZD1222 COVID-19 vaccine. TCRdb keeps only in-frame clones here, not all; method: immunoSEQ multiplex PCR. The sample has 200,000 to 300,000 clones; over 90% are singletons. The input for sequencing was peripheral blood, taken on day 0 of AZD1222 vaccination. These TCRs come from an adult in good health. Both conserved end residues are part of each CDR3. The D gene is left open where the match is weak. Only part of the rows carry a size: once, few, many, or a class if the clone is expanded.

>-|TRBV15|-|TRBJ2-3
CATSRDGGRTDTQYF
TGTGCCACCAGCAGAGATGGGGGCAGGACAGATACGCAGTATTTT
>TRBD1|TRBV28|-|TRBJ2-7
CASRPSGGAYEQYF
TGTGCCAGCAGGCCCTCAGGGGGTGCCTACGAGCAGTACTTC
>-|TRBV30|-|TRBJ1-1
CAWRENTEAFF
TGTGCTTGGCGGGAGAACACTGAAGCTTTCTTT
>TRBD2|TRBV9|-|TRBJ2-1
CASSLGLAPGSSYNEQFF
TGTGCCAGCAGCCTGGGACTAGCGCCGGGGAGCTCCTACAATGAGCAGTTCTTC
>-|TRBV5-6|once|TRBJ1-5
CASSFGRGNNQPQHF
TGTGCCAGCAGCTTTGGGCGGGGGAACAATCAGCCCCAGCATTTT
>-|TRBV9|-|TRBJ1-2
CASSTTRAGYTF
TGTGCCAGCAGCACAACCAGGGCTGGCTACACCTTC
>TRBD1|TRBV7-9|-|TRBJ1-5
CASSSGQGNQPQHF
TGTGCCAGCAGCTCGGGACAGGGGAATCAGCCCCAGCATTTT
>TRBD2|TRBV5-4|-|TRBJ2-1
CASSPKPAGINEQFF
TGTGCCAGCAGTCCCAAGCCAGCGGGGATCAATGAGCAGTTCTTC
>TRBD2|TRBV19|-|TRBJ2-5
CASSSGLGPQETQYF
TGTGCCAGTAGTTCCGGACTAGGGCCCCAAGAGACCCAGTACTTC
>TRBD1|TRBV6-5|-|TRBJ2-7
CASGTGQFSEQYF
TGTGCCAGCGGGACAGGCCAGTTCTCCGAGCAGTACTTC
>-|TRBV28|-|TRBJ1-2
CANSPGGGGYGYTF
TGTGCCAACAGTCCCGGTGGAGGTGGCTATGGCTACACCTTC
>TRBD2|TRBV28|-|TRBJ2-7
CASSRRLTGGDEQYF
TGTGCCAGCAGTCGCAGGCTAACCGGGGGGGACGAGCAGTACTTC
>-|TRBV7-2|-|TRBJ2-7
CASSLDGGTYEQYF
TGTGCCAGCAGCTTAGACGGCGGTACCTACGAGCAGTACTTC
>-|TRBV28|-|TRBJ2-3
CASSDFTDRTDTQYF
TGTGCCAGCAGTGACTTTACCGACCGCACAGATACGCAGTATTTT
>TRBD2|TRBV5-1|-|TRBJ2-5
CASSPKAVAGVQETQYF
TGCGCCAGCAGCCCCAAAGCGGTAGCGGGGGTCCAAGAGACCCAGTACTTC
>TRBD2|TRBV28|-|TRBJ2-1
CASSVRLAGGRNEQFF
TGTGCCAGCAGTGTAAGACTAGCGGGAGGGAGGAATGAGCAGTTCTTC
>-|TRBV7-6|-|TRBJ2-3
CASSSKGASTDTQYF
TGTGCCAGCAGCTCCAAGGGCGCAAGCACAGATACGCAGTATTTT
>TRBD2|TRBV5-1|-|TRBJ2-3
CASSLGLAEDTQYF
TGCGCCAGCAGCCTGGGACTAGCGGAAGATACGCAGTATTTT
>TRBD1|TRBV7-9|-|TRBJ2-7
CASSTRQGTGEQYF
TGTGCCAGCAGCACCCGACAGGGGACGGGAGAGCAGTACTTC
>TRBD2|TRBV29-1|-|TRBJ2-7
CSVLAGETGYEQYF
TGCAGCGTGCTAGCGGGGGAGACGGGGTACGAGCAGTACTTC
>-|TRBV15|-|TRBJ1-5
CATSSTGSNQPQHF
TGTGCCACCAGCAGTACAGGTAGCAATCAGCCCCAGCATTTT
>TRBD1|TRBV11-2|-|TRBJ1-5
CASSLGQGAAQPQHF
TGTGCCAGCAGCTTAGGACAGGGGGCGGCTCAGCCCCAGCATTTT
>-|TRBV5-5|-|TRBJ1-3
CASSILNAGNTIYF
TGTGCCAGCAGCATCCTGAACGCCGGAAACACCATATATTTT
>-|TRBV12-3/TRBV12-4|-|TRBJ1-5
CASSSGSRQHF
TGTGCCAGCAGCTCCGGGTCTCGCCAGCATTTT
>TRBD1|TRBV6-5|-|TRBJ1-1
CASSHRDRGFPEAFF
TGTGCCAGCAGTCACCGGGACAGGGGGTTCCCTGAAGCTTTCTTT
>TRBD2|TRBV6-5|-|TRBJ2-5
CASSYGTSGGIETQYF
TGTGCCAGCAGTTACGGGACTAGCGGGGGGATAGAGACCCAGTACTTC
>-|TRBV28|-|TRBJ2-2
CASSLPGELFF
TGTGCCAGCAGTTTACCCGGGGAGCTGTTTTTT
>TRBD2|TRBV29-1|once|TRBJ2-3
CSATTSGDTDTQYF
TGCAGCGCTACAACTAGCGGGGACACAGATACGCAGTATTTT
>-|TRBV6-5|-|TRBJ1-2
CASSYSGTADYGYTF
TGTGCCAGCAGTTACAGCGGGACGGCCGACTATGGCTACACCTTC
>TRBD1|TRBV18|-|TRBJ2-7
CASSPTQGVDYEQYF
TGTGCCAGCTCACCGACGCAGGGGGTGGACTACGAGCAGTACTTC
>TRBD2|TRBV7-8|-|TRBJ2-2
CASSPGLAGGGDTGELFF
TGTGCCAGCAGCCCGGGACTAGCGGGAGGGGGGGACACCGGGGAGCTGTTTTTT
>-|TRBV19|-|TRBJ1-2
CASSHLTGGPGYTF
TGTGCCAGTAGTCACCTGACCGGGGGCCCTGGCTACACCTTC
>TRBD1|TRBV2|-|TRBJ2-7
CASSAQGGSYEQYF
TGTGCCAGCAGTGCACAGGGGGGTTCCTACGAGCAGTACTTC
>-|TRBV5-1|few|TRBJ1-5
CASSLDENQPQHF
TGCGCCAGCAGCTTAGACGAAAATCAGCCCCAGCATTTT